One sample yielded the 4 T cell receptor beta chains listed below, sequenced in a study of beta chain features in type 1 diabetes listed by TCRdb under 2018. Library method: the immunoSEQ multiplex PCR assay. The entire amount of isolated RNA was reverse transcribed using the High Capacity cDNA Reverse Transcription Kit, so the sequenced TCRB transcripts were expressed ones. Drawn from immuneACCESS, this table holds only the in-frame rearrangements with V and J called that TCRdb kept. Clones are partly lost; checked studies trace under half to an unresolved V gene and leave the rest unexplained. The sample profile shows about 240,000 clones; 27% of them were found once. The ten top clones hold roughly 4% of the sample. Input material: central memory CD4+ T cells from blood. These receptors were obtained from a man aged 25 to 40 in good health.

This clone was detected a few times. This sequence joins TRBV4-1 and TRBJ1-2; D is unclear. Germline CDR1 reads MGHRA; CDR2 reads YSYEKL. There are 15 residues in the CDR3. Trimming stripped 1 base from V and 3 bases from J, with 12 bases between. CDR3 in amino acids: CASSQVPNGHYGYTF. The CDR3 DNA reads TGCGCCAGCAGCCAAGTTCCTAACGGGCACTATGGCTACACCTTC.

Notes on this clone: Other DNA sequences of this sample code for an identical CDR3. The chain carries TRBV20-1 and TRBJ2-3; no reliable D call. There are 11 residues in the CDR3. V was clipped by 0 bases and J by 6 bases, with 4 bases between them. The germline V gene encodes CDR1 DFQATT and CDR2 SNEGSKA (reference sequence). CDR3 sequence: CSARDPDTQYF. In nucleotides, the CDR3 is TGCAGTGCTAGAGACCCGGATACGCAGTATTTT.

V usage is TRBV2 and J usage is TRBJ1-2; D gene ambiguous. V lost 7 bases and J 4 bases, leaving 13 bases between the germline ends. Per germline, CDR1 SNHLY and CDR2 FYNNEI. The CDR3 contains 13 residues. The CDR3 reads CASTSIEGYGYTF. CDR3 in DNA: TGTGCCAGCACCTCCATCGAGGGCTATGGCTACACCTTC.

This clone was picked up a small number of times. The genes are TRBV5-1 and TRBJ2-7; D is possibly TRBD2 (5 bases). Germline V gene data show CDR1 as SGHRS and CDR2 as YFSETQ. The V gene lost 3 bases and the J gene lost 7 bases, with 17 bases spanning the gap. The CDR3 contains 14 residues. CDR3 nucleotides: TGCGCCAGCAGCTCGTCGGCCGGGAACTGGGAGCAGTACTTC. The encoded protein is CASSSSAGNWEQYF.